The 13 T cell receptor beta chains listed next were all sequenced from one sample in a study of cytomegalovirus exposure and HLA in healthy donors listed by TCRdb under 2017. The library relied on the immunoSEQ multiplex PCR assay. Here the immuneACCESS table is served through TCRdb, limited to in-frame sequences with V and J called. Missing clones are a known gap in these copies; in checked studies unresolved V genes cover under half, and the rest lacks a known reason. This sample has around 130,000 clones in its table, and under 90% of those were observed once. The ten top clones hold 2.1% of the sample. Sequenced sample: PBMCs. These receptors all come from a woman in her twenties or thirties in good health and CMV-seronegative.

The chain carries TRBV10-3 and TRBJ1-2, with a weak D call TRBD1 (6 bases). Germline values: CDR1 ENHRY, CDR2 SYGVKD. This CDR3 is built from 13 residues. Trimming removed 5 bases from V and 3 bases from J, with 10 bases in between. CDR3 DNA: TGTGCCATCAGTCCCCGACAGGACTATGGCTACACCTTC. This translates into CAISPRQDYGYTF.

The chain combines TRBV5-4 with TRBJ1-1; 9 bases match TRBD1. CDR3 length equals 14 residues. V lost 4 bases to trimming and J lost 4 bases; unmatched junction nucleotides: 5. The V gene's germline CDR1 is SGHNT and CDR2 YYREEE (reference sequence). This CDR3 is CASSLGTGSTEAFF. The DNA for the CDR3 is TGTGCCAGCAGCCTCGGGACAGGGTCCACTGAAGCTTTCTTT.

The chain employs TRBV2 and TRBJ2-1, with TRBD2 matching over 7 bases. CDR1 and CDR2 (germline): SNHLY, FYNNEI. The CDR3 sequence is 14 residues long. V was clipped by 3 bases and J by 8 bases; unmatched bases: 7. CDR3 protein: CASSDQRGWYEQFF. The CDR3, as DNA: TGTGCCAGCAGTGACCAGCGGGGATGGTATGAGCAGTTCTTC.

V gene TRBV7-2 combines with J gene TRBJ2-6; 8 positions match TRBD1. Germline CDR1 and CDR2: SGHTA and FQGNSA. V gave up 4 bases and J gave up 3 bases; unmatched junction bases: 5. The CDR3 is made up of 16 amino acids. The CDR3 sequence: CASSSQGALGANVLTF. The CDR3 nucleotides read TGTGCCAGCAGCTCCCAGGGGGCGCTTGGGGCCAACGTCCTGACTTTC.

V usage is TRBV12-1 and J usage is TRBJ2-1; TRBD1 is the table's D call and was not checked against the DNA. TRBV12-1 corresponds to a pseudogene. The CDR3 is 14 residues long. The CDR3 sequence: CASAGTGPWDEQFF. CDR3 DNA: TGTGCCAGCGCCGGGACAGGGCCCTGGGATGAGCAGTTCTTC.

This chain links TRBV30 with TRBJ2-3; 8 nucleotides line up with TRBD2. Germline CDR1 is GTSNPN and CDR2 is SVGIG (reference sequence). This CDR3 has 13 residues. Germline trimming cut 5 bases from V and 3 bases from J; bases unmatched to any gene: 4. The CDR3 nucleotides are TGTGCCTGGGGACTAGCCCCTACAGATACGCAGTATTTT. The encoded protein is CAWGLAPTDTQYF.

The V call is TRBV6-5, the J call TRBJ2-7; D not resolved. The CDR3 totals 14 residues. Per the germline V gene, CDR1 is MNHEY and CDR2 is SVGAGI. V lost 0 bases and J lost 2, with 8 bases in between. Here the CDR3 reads CASSYSRTAYEQYF. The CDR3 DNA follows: TGTGCCAGCAGTTACTCGAGAACAGCCTACGAGCAGTACTTC.

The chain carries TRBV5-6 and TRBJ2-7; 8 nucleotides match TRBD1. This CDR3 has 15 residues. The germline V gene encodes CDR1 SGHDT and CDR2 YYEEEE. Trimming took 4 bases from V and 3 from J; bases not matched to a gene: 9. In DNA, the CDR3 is TGTGCCAGCAGCCCGGGGACAGGAGAAATCTACGAGCAGTACTTC. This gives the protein CASSPGTGEIYEQYF.

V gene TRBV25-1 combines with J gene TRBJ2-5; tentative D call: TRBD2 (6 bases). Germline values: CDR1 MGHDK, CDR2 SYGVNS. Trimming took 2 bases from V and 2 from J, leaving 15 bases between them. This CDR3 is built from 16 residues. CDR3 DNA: TGTGCCAGCAGTGAACCCTGGGGGGTTGGGCAAGAGACCCAGTACTTC. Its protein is CASSEPWGVGQETQYF.

CDR3 region: CSLGNRKGVQFF. CDR3 DNA sequence: TGCAGCCTGGGGAACAGGAAAGGGGTGCAGTTCTTC. This chain joins TRBV29-1 and TRBJ2-1, with a tentative D call TRBD1 (5 bases). The CDR3 covers 12 residues. Germline CDR1 reads SQVTM; CDR2 reads ANQGSEA. V gave up 8 bases and J gave up 12 bases, with 20 bases separating them.

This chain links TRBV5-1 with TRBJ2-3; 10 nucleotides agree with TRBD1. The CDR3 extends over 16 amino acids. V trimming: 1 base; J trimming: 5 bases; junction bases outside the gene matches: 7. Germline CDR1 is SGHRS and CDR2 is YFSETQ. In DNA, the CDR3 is TGCGCCAGCAGCTTGAGGCGGACAGGGGGGAAAGATACGCAGTATTTT. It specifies CASSLRRTGGKDTQYF. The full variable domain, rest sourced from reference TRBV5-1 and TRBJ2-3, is KAGVTQTPRYLIKTRGQQVTLSCSPISGHRSVSWYQQTPGQGLQFLFEYFSETQRNKGNFPGRFSGRQFSNSRSEMNVSTLELGDSALYLCASSLRRTGGKDTQYFGPGTRLTVL.

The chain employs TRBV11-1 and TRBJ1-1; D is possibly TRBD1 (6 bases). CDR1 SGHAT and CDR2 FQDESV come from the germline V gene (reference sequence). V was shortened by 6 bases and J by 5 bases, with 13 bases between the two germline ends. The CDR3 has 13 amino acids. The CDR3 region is CASSLQGGTEAFF. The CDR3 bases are TGTGCCAGCAGTCTACAGGGTGGGACTGAAGCTTTCTTT.

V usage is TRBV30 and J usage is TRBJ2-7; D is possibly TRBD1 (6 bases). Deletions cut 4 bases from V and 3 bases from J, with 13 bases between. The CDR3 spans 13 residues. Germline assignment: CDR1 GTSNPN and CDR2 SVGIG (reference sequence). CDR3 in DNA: TGTGCCTGGAACCCTGCCAGGGGCTACGAGCAGTACTTC. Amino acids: CAWNPARGYEQYF.